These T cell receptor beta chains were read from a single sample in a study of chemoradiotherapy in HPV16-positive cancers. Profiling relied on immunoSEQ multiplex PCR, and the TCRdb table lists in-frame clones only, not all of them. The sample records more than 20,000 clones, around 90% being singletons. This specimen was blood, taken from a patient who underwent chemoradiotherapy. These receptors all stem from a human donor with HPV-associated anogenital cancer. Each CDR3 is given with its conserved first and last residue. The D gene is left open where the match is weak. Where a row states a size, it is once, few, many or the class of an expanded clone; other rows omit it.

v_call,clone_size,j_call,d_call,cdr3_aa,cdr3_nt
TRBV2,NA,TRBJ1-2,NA,CASSGYSPRKTGYTF,TGTGCCAGCAGTGGCTACTCACCCAGGAAAACGGGCTACACCTTC
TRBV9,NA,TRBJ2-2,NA,CASSVVAYANTGELFF,TGTGCCAGCAGCGTAGTGGCTTACGCGAACACCGGGGAGCTGTTTTTT
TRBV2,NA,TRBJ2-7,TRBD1,CASRRDRGYEQYF,TGTGCCAGCAGACGGGACAGGGGCTACGAGCAGTACTTC
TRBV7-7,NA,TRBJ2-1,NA,CASSLVGGEAGEQFF,TGTGCTAGCAGCTTAGTAGGCGGGGAAGCTGGTGAGCAGTTCTTC
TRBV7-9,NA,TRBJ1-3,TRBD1,CASSSFPVGDRATGNTIYF,TGTGCCAGCAGCTCCTTTCCCGTGGGGGACAGGGCTACTGGAAACACCATATATTTT
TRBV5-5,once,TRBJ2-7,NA,CASSPTFRQPTYEQYF,TGTGCCAGCAGCCCCACCTTCCGGCAGCCTACCTACGAGCAGTACTTC
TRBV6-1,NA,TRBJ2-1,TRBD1,CASSGQGASYNEQFF,TGTGCCAGCAGTGGGCAGGGGGCTTCCTACAATGAGCAGTTCTTC
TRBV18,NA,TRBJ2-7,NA,CASSRHQRRSGQPGYEQYF,TGTGCCAGCTCACGACACCAGCGACGGTCGGGACAACCGGGGTACGAGCAGTACTTC
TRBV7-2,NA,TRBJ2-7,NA,CASSYTTSSYEQYF,TGTGCCAGCAGCTACACGACCTCGTCCTACGAGCAGTACTTC
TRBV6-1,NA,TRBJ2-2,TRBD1,CASSKGQGGTGELFF,TGTGCCAGCAGCAAAGGACAGGGGGGCACCGGGGAGCTGTTTTTT
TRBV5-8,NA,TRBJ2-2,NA,CASSLGRTRTGELFF,TGTGCCAGCAGCTTGGGACGGACGAGGACCGGGGAGCTGTTTTTT
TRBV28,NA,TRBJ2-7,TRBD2,CASSLFEGLAGGKLYEQYF,TGTGCCAGCAGTTTATTTGAGGGACTAGCGGGAGGAAAGCTGTACGAGCAGTACTTC
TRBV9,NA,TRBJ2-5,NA,CASSGGAVGGRQGPQETQYF,TGTGCCAGCAGCGGGGGAGCCGTAGGGGGGAGACAGGGCCCCCAAGAGACCCAGTACTTC
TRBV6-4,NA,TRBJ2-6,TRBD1,CASSDSGQGVSGANVLTF,TGTGCCAGCAGTGACTCTGGACAGGGGGTCTCTGGGGCCAACGTCCTGACTTTC
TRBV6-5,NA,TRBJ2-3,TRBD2,CASRTGLAADTQYF,TGTGCCAGCAGAACGGGACTAGCGGCGGATACGCAGTATTTT
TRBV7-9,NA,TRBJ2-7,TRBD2,CASSLGGGEQYF,TGTGCCAGCAGCTTAGGGGGGGGCGAGCAGTACTTC
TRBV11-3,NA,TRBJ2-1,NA,CASSLWGGHNEQFF,TGTGCCAGCAGCTTATGGGGAGGCCACAATGAGCAGTTCTTC
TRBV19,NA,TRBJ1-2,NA,CASSIRSGDGYTF,TGTGCCAGTAGTATTAGGTCGGGTGATGGCTACACCTTC
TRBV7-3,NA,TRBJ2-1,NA,CASSVGGMGNEQFF,TGTGCCAGCAGCGTGGGAGGTATGGGGAATGAGCAGTTCTTC
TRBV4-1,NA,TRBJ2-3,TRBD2,CASSQGLAGGSDTQYF,TGCGCCAGCAGCCAAGGACTAGCGGGAGGTTCAGATACGCAGTATTTT
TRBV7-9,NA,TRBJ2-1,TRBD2,CASSPRGGGANEQFF,TGTGCCAGCAGCCCGAGGGGCGGGGGGGCCAATGAGCAGTTCTTC
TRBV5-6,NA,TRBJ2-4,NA,CASRVAGAPKNIQYF,TGTGCCAGCAGGGTTGCCGGGGCGCCCAAAAACATTCAGTACTTC
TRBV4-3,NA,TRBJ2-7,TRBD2,CASSERGYSYEQYF,TGCGCCAGCAGCGAGCGGGGCTACTCCTACGAGCAGTACTTC
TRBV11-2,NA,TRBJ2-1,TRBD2,CASRLREGGSSYNEQFF,TGTGCCAGCAGATTGCGGGAGGGGGGAAGCTCCTACAATGAGCAGTTCTTC
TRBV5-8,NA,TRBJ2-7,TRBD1,CASSRGQDYEQYF,TGTGCCAGCAGCCGGGGACAGGACTACGAGCAGTACTTC
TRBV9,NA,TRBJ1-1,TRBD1,CASSKQTGGFTEAFF,TGTGCCAGCAGCAAACAGACAGGGGGCTTCACTGAAGCTTTCTTT
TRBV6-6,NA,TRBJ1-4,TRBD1,CASRPKATGNEKLFF,TGTGCCAGCAGGCCAAAAGCGACAGGGAATGAAAAACTGTTTTTT
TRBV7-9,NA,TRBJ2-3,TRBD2,CASRGRGREDTQYF,TGTGCCAGTCGGGGCCGGGGGAGGGAAGATACGCAGTATTTT
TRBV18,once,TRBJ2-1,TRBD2,CASSPPGLGPTEQFF,TGTGCCAGCTCACCACCGGGACTAGGACCGACTGAGCAGTTCTTC
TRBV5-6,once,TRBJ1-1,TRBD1,CASSDLGTGTAYTEAFF,TGTGCCAGCAGCGACCTCGGGACAGGGACAGCGTATACTGAAGCTTTCTTT
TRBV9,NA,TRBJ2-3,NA,CASSVARLADTDTQYF,TGTGCCAGCAGCGTAGCCCGGCTAGCAGACACAGATACGCAGTATTTT
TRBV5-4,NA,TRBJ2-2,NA,CASSFLTLFGELFF,TGTGCCAGCAGCTTCTTAACCCTTTTCGGGGAGCTGTTTTTT
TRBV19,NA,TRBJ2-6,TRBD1,CASSPGQAKGANVLTF,TGTGCCAGTAGTCCTGGACAGGCGAAAGGGGCCAACGTCCTGACTTTC
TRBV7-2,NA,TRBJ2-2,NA,CASSLALSSVNTGELFF,TGTGCCAGCAGCTTAGCGTTAAGTTCAGTAAACACCGGGGAGCTGTTTTTT
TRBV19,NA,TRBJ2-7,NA,CASSIGLDSYEQYF,TGTGCCAGTAGTATAGGGCTGGACAGCTACGAGCAGTACTTC
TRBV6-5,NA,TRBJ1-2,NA,CASSYLPVLGGYTF,TGTGCCAGCAGTTACCTTCCGGTTCTTGGTGGCTACACCTTC
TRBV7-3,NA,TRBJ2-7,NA,CASSLDVSYEQYF,TGTGCCAGCAGCTTGGACGTCTCCTACGAGCAGTACTTC
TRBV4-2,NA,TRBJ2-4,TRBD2,CASSEGAGTKNIQYF,TGTGCCAGCAGTGAGGGAGCGGGAACCAAAAACATTCAGTACTTC
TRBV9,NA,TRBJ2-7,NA,CASSVAPGTIYEQYF,TGTGCCAGCAGCGTAGCGCCTGGGACCATATACGAGCAGTACTTC
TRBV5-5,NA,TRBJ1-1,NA,CASSPAGRDHMNTEAFF,TGTGCCAGCAGCCCGGCGGGCAGAGATCATATGAACACTGAAGCTTTCTTT
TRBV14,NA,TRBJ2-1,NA,CASSHRAQGYNEQFF,TGTGCCAGCAGCCACAGGGCTCAAGGCTACAATGAGCAGTTCTTC
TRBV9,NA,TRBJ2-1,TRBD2,CASSVTAGGIREQFF,TGTGCCAGCAGCGTCACAGCGGGGGGGATCCGGGAGCAGTTCTTC
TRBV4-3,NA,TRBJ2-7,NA,CASAGGTGDYEQYF,TGCGCCAGCGCGGGGGGGACAGGAGACTACGAGCAGTACTTC
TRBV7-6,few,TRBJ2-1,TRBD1,CASSLDRGPYNEQFF,TGTGCCAGCAGCTTAGACAGGGGCCCGTACAATGAGCAGTTCTTC
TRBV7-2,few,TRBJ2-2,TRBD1,CASAVRGQVTGELFF,TGTGCCAGCGCTGTGCGGGGACAGGTTACCGGGGAGCTGTTTTTT
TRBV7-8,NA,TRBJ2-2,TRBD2,CASSLRLAGITGELFF,TGTGCCAGCAGCTTAAGGCTAGCGGGAATCACCGGGGAGCTGTTTTTT
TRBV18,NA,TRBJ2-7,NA,CASSPTVDYEQYF,TGTGCCAGCTCACCTACCGTTGATTACGAGCAGTACTTC
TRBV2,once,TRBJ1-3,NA,CASSEPGGHSGNTIYF,TGTGCCAGCAGTGAACCGGGGGGTCACTCTGGAAACACCATATATTTT
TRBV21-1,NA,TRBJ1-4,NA,CASILDLPTNEKLFF,TGTGCCAGCATCTTGGACTTGCCAACTAATGAAAAACTGTTTTTT
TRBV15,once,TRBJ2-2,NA,CATSRTRANTGELFF,TGTGCCACCAGTAGGACTCGTGCGAACACCGGGGAGCTGTTTTTT
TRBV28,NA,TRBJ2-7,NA,CASIDSRYEQYF,TGTGCCAGCATCGACTCACGCTACGAGCAGTACTTC
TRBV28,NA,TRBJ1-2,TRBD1,CASSLYKGASYGYTF,TGTGCCAGCAGTTTATATAAGGGGGCTAGCTATGGCTACACCTTC
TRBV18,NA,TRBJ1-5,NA,CASSPTVGSNQPQHF,TGTGCCAGCTCACCGACGGTGGGGAGCAATCAGCCCCAGCATTTT
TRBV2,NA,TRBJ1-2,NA,CASSPGEAYGYTF,TGTGCCAGCAGCCCAGGTGAGGCCTATGGCTACACCTTC
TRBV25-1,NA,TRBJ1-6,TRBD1,CASGGTGLRSPLHF,TGTGCCAGCGGGGGGACAGGGCTTAGGTCACCCCTCCACTTT
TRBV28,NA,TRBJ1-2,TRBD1,CASSSPGQGGYGYTF,TGTGCCAGCAGCTCCCCCGGACAGGGCGGCTATGGCTACACCTTC
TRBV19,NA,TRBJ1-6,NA,CASSIAATYNSPLHF,TGTGCCAGTAGTATCGCCGCTACCTATAATTCACCCCTCCACTTT